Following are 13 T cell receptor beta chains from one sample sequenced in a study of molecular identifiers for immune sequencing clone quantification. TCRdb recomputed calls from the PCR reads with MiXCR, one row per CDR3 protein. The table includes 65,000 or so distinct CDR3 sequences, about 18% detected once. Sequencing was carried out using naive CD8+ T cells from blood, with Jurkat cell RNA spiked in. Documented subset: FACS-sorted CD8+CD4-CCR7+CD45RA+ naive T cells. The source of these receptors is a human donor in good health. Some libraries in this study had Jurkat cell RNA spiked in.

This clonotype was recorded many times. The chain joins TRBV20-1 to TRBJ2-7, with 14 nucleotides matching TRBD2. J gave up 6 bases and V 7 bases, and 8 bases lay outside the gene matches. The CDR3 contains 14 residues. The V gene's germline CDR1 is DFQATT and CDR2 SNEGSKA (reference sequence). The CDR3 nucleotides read TGCAGTGTCTCGCTGGGACTAGCGGGAGTCGAGCAGTACTTC. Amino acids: CSVSLGLAGVEQYF.

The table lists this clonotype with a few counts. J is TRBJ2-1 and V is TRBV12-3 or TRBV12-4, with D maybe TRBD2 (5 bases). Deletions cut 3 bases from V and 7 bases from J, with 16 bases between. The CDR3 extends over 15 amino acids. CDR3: CASSLGSAVGNEQFF. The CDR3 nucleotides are TGTGCCAGCAGTTTGGGGAGTGCGGTTGGGAATGAGCAGTTCTTC.

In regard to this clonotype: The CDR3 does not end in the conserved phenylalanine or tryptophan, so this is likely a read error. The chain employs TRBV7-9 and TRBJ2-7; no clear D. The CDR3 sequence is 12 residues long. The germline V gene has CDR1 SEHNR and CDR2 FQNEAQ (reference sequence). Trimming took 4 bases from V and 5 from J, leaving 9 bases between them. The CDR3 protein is CASSYPLNEQYS. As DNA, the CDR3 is TGTGCCAGCAGCTATCCGTTGAACGAGCAGTACTCC.

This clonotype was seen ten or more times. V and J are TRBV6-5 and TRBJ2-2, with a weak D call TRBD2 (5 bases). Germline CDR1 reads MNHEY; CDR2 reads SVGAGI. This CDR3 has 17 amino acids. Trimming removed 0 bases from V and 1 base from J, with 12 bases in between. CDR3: CASSYSEAAVNTGELFF. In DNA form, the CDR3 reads TGTGCCAGCAGTTACTCGGAAGCAGCGGTGAACACCGGGGAGCTGTTTTTT.

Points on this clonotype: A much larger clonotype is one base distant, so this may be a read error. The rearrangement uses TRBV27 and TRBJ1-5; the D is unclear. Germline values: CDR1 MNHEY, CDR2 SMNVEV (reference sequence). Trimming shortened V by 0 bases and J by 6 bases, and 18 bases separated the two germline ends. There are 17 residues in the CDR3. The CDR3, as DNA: TGTGCCAGCAGTTTATCGTTCCACCCTCAATTCTCTCAGCCCCAGCATTTT. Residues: CASSLSFHPQFSQPQHF.

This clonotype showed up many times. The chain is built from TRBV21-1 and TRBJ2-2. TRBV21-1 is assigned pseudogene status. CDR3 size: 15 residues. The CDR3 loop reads CASSKGYPFAGELFF. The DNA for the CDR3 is TGTGCCAGCAGCAAAGGTTACCCGTTCGCCGGGGAGCTGTTTTTT.

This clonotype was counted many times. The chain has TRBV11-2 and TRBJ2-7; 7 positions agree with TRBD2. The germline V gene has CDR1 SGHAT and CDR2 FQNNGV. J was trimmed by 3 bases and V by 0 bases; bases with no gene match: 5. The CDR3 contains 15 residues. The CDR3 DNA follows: TGTGCCAGCAGCTTAGAGACGGGGGGATTCTACGAGCAGTACTTC. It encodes CASSLETGGFYEQYF.

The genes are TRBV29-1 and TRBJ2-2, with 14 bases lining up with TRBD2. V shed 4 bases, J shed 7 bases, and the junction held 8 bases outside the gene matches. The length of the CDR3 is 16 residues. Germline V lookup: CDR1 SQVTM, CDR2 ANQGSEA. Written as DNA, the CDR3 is TGCAGCGTTGTGACTAGCGGGAGGGCCGGGGTCGGGGAGCTGTTTTTT. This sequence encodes CSVVTSGRAGVGELFF.

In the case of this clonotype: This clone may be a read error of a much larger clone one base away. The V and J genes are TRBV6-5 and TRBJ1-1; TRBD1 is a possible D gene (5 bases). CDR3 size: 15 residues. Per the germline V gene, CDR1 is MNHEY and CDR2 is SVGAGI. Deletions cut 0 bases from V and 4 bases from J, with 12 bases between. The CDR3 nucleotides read TGTGCCAGCAGTTACTCGAGCGGGGCAGTCACTGAAGCTTTCTTT. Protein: CASSYSSGAVTEAFF.

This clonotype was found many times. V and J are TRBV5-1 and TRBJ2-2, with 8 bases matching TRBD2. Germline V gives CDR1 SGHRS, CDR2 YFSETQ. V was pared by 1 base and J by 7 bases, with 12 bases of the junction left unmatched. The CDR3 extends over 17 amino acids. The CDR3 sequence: CASSLYGRAGADGELFF. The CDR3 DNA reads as TGCGCCAGCAGCTTGTATGGGCGAGCGGGAGCGGACGGGGAGCTGTTTTTT. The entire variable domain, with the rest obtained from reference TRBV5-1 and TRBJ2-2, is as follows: KAGVTQTPRYLIKTRGQQVTLSCSPISGHRSVSWYQQTPGQGLQFLFEYFSETQRNKGNFPGRFSGRQFSNSRSEMNVSTLELGDSALYLCASSLYGRAGADGELFFGEGSRLTVL.

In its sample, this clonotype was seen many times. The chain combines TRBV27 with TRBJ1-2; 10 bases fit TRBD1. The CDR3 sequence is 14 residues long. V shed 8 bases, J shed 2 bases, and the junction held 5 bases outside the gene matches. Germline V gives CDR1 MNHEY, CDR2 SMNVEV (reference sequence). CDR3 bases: TGTGCCAGCTCGACAGGGGGCGCCAACTATGGCTACACCTTC. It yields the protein CASSTGGANYGYTF.

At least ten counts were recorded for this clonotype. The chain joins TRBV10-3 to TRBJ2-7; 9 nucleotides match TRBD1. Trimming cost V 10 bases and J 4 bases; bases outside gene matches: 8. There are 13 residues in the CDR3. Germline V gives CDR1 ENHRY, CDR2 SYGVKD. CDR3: CATTPGQGYEQYF. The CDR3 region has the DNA TGTGCCACCACTCCGGGACAGGGTTACGAGCAGTACTTC.

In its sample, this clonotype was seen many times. CDR3 nucleotide sequence: TGTGCCAGCAGCCTAAACGGGGAAGGGGTAACCGGAAACACCATATATTTT. It codes for CASSLNGEGVTGNTIYF. The rearrangement links TRBV4-2 to TRBJ1-3; possible D gene TRBD1, 5 bases. The CDR3 runs 17 residues. V gave up 4 bases and J gave up 4 bases, with 20 bases separating them. Germline assignment: CDR1 LGHNA and CDR2 YNFKEQ.